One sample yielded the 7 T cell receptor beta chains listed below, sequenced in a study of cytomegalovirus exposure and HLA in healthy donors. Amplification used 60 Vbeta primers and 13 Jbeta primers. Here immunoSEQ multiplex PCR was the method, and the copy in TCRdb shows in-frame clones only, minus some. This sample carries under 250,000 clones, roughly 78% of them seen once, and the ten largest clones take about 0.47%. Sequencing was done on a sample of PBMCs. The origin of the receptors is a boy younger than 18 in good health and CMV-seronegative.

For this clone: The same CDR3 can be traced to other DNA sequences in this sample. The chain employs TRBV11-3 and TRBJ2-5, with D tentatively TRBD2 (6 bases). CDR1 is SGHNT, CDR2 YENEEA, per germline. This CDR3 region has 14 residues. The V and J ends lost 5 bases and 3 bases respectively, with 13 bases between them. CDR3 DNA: TGTGCCAGCAGCCTCCGGGACTCTGAAGAGACCCAGTACTTC. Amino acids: CASSLRDSEETQYF.

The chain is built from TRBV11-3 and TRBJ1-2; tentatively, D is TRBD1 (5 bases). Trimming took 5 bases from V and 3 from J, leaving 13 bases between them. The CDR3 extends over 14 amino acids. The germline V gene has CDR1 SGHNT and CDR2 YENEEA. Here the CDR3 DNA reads TGTGCCAGCAGCCAGGACCGGGGGTACTATGGCTACACCTTC. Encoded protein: CASSQDRGYYGYTF.

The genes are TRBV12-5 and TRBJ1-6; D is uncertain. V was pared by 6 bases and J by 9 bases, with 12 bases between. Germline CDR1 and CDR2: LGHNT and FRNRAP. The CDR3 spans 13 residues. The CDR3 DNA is TGTGCTAGTGGGCCCGGACTATCTTCACCCCTCCACTTT. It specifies CASGPGLSSPLHF.

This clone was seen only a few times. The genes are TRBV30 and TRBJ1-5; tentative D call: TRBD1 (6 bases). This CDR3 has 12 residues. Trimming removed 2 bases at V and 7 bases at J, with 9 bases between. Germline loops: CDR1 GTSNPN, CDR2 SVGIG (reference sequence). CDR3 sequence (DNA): TGTGCCTGGAGTCCCGGGACACAGCCCCAGCATTTT. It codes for CAWSPGTQPQHF. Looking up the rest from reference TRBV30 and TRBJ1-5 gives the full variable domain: SQTIHQWPATLVQPVGSPLSLECTVEGTSNPNLYWYRQAAGRGLQLLFYSVGIGQISSEVPQNLSASRPQDRQFILSSKKLLLSDSGFYLCAWSPGTQPQHFGDGTRLSIL.

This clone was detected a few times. CDR3 sequence: CASSERRDSDTYEQYF. The CDR3 DNA sequence: TGTGCCAGCAGCGAACGCCGGGACAGTGATACCTACGAGCAGTACTTC. The chain recombines TRBV5-4 with TRBJ2-7, with 7 bases fitting TRBD1. The CDR3 is 16 amino acids. After removal of 4 bases from V and 2 bases from J, the junction contained 12 bases not matched to a gene. Germline CDR1 is SGHNT and CDR2 is YYREEE (reference sequence). Combining the CDR3 with reference TRBV5-4 and TRBJ2-7 gives the whole variable domain ETGVTQSPTHLIKTRGQQVTLRCSSQSGHNTVSWYQQALGQGPQFIFQYYREEENGRGNFPPRFSGLQFPNYSSELNVNALELDDSALYLCASSERRDSDTYEQYFGPGTRLTVT.

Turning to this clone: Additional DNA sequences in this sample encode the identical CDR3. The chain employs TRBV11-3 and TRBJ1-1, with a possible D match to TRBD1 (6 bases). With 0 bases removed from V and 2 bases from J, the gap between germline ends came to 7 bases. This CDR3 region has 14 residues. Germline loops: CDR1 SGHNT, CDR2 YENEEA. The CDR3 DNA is TGTGCCAGCAGCTTAGACAGGGGTAACACTGAAGCTTTCTTT. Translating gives CASSLDRGNTEAFF.

This CDR3 reads CASSQDTLPYEQYF. CDR3 coding DNA: TGTGCCAGCAGCCAGGACACCCTCCCCTACGAGCAGTACTTC. The J gene is TRBJ2-7, the V gene TRBV14, with a tentative D call TRBD1 (5 bases). Trimming took 3 bases from V and 2 from J, leaving 11 bases between them. This CDR3 is built from 14 residues. CDR1 is SGHDN and CDR2 is FVKESK in the germline V gene.